This T cell receptor (beta chain) was retrieved from a study of cytomegalovirus exposure and HLA in healthy donors. Looking at the study overall: An earlier analysis found under 130 million unique TCR beta sequences from about 190 million T cells.

A remark on this clone: An end of the junction differs from the germline gene, which may be a read error.

PCR was performed using 60 Vbeta and 13 Jbeta primers. The data were produced by immunoSEQ multiplex PCR, yet TCRdb's version contains in-frame clones alone and is incomplete. The sample table sets out 190,000 or so clones. The clonotype was recovered from a boy younger than 18 in good health and CMV-seronegative. Input material: PBMCs.

The DNA for the CDR3 is TGTGCCAGCACCTTATGGGCTGCTGGAAACACCATATATTTT. This sequence encodes CASTLWAAGNTIYF. The V gene is TRBV13, the J gene TRBJ1-3, with no clear D. Germline lookup yields CDR1 PRHDT and CDR2 FYEKMQ (reference sequence). This CDR3 has 14 amino acids.